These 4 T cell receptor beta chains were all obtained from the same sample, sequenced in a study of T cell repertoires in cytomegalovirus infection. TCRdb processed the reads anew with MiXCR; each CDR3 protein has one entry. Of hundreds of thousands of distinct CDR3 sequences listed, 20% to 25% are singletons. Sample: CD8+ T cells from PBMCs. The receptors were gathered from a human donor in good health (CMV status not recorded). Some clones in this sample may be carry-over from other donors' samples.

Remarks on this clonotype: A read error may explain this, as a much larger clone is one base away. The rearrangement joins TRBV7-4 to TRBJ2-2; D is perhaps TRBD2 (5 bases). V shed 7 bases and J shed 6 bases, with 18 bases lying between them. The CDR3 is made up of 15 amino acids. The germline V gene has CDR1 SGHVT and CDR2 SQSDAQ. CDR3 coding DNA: TGTGCCAGCACCCTAGAGGAGGAATTGGCCGGGGAGCTGTTTTTT. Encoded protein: CASTLEEELAGELFF.

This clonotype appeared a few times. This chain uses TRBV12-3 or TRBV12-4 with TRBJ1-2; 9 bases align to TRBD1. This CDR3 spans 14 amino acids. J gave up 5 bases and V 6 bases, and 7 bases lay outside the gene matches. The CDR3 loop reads CASRVRDRVYGYTF. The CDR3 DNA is TGTGCCAGCAGGGTCCGGGACAGGGTTTATGGCTACACCTTC.

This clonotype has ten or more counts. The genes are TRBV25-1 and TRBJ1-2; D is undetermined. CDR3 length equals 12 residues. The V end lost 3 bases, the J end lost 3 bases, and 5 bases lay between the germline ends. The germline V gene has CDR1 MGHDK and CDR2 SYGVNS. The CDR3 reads CASSDKDYGYTF. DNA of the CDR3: TGTGCCAGCAGTGACAAGGACTATGGCTACACCTTC.

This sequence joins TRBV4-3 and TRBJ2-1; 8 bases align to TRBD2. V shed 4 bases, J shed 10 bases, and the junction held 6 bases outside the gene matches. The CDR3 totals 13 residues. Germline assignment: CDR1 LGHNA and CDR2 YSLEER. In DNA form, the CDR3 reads TGCGCCAGCAGCCCCCCGGGGGGGTTAGAGCAGTTCTTC. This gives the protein CASSPPGGLEQFF.